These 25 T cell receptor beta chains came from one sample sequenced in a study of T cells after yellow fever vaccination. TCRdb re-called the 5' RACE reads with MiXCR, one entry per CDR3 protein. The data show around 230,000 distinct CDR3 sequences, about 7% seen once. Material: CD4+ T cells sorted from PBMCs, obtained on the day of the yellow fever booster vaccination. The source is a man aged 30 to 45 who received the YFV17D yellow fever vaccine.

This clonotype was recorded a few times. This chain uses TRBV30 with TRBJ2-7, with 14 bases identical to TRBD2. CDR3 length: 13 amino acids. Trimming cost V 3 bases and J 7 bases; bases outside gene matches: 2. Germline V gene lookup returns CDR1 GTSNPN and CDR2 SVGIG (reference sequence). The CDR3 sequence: CAWRGLAGGEQYF. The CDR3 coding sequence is TGTGCCTGGAGAGGACTAGCGGGAGGAGAGCAGTACTTC.

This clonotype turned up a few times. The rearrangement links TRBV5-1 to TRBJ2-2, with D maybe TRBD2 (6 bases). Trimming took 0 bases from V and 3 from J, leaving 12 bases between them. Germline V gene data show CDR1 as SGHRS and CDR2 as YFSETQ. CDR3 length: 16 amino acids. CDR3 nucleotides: TGCGCCAGCAGCTTGGGGACTAACTGGGACACCGGGGAGCTGTTTTTT. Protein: CASSLGTNWDTGELFF. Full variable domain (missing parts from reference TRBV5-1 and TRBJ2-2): KAGVTQTPRYLIKTRGQQVTLSCSPISGHRSVSWYQQTPGQGLQFLFEYFSETQRNKGNFPGRFSGRQFSNSRSEMNVSTLELGDSALYLCASSLGTNWDTGELFFGEGSRLTVL.

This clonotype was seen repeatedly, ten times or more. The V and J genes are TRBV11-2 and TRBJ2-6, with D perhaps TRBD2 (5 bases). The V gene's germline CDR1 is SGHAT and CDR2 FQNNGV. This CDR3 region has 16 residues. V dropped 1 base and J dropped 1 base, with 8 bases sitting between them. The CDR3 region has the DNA TGTGCCAGCAGCTTAGCGGGGTCTTCTGGGGCCAACGTCCTGACTTTC. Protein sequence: CASSLAGSSGANVLTF.

The CDR3 protein is CSARLRDSANQPQHF. The CDR3 DNA follows: TGCAGTGCTAGGCTTCGGGACAGTGCCAATCAGCCCCAGCATTTT. The V gene is TRBV20-1, the J gene TRBJ1-5, with 7 nucleotides matching TRBD1. Germline assignment: CDR1 DFQATT and CDR2 SNEGSKA (reference sequence). This CDR3 is 15 amino acids long. Unmatched junction bases numbered 8, after V lost 3 bases and J lost 3 bases.

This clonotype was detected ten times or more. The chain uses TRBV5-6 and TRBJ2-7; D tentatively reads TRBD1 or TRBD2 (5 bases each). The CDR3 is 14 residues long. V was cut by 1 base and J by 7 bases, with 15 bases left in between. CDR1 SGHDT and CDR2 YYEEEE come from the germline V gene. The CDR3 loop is CASSLIGAGVEQYF. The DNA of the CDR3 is TGTGCCAGCAGCTTGATCGGGGCCGGGGTGGAGCAGTACTTC.

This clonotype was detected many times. CDR3: CASSQWAARTTNEQFF. The CDR3 coding sequence is TGTGCCAGCAGCCAGTGGGCGGCTCGGACAACCAATGAGCAGTTCTTC. J is TRBJ2-1 and V is TRBV14, with D possibly TRBD1 on 5 matching bases. This CDR3 has 16 residues. Trimming shortened V by 3 bases and J by 6 bases, and 18 bases separated the two germline ends. Germline loops: CDR1 SGHDN, CDR2 FVKESK.

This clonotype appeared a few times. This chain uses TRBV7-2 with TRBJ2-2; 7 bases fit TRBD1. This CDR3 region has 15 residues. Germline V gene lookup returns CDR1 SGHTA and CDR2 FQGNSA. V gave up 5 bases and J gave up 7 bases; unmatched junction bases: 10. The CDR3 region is CASSGQGERGGELFF. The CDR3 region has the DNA TGTGCCAGCAGCGGGCAGGGGGAGCGAGGCGGGGAGCTGTTTTTT.

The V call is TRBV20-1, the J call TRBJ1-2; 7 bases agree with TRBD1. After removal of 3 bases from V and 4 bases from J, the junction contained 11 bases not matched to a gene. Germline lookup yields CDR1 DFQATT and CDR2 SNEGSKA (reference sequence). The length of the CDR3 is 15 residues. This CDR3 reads CSARETGQASYGYTF. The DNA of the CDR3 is TGCAGTGCTAGGGAAACTGGACAGGCCTCCTATGGCTACACCTTC.

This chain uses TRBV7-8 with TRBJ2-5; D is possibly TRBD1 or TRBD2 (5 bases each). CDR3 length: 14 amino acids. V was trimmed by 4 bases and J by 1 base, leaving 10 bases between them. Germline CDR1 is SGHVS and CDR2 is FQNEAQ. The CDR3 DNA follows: TGTGCCAGCAGCTCCCAGGGACCCCAAGAGACCCAGTACTTC. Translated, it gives CASSSQGPQETQYF.

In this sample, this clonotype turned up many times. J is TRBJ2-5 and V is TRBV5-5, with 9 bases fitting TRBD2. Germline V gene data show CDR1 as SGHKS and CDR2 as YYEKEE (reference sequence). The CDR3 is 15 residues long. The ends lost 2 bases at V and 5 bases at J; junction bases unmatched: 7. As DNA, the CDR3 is TGTGCCAGCAGCTTTAGCGGGAGTAATGGGGAGACCCAGTACTTC. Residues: CASSFSGSNGETQYF.

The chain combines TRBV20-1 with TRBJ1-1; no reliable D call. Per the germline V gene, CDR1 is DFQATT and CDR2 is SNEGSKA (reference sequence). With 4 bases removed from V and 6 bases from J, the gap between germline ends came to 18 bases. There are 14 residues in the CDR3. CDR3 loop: CSAKKGTRDPEAFF. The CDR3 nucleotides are TGCAGTGCTAAAAAAGGTACCAGAGACCCTGAAGCTTTCTTT.

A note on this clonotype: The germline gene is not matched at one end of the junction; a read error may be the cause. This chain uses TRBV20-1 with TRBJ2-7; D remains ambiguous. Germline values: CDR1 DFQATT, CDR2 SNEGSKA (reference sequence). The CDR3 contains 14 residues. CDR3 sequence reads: CSARASEFSHEQYF. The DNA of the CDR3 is TGCAGTGCTAGGGCATCAGAATTCTCCCACGAGCAGTACTTC.

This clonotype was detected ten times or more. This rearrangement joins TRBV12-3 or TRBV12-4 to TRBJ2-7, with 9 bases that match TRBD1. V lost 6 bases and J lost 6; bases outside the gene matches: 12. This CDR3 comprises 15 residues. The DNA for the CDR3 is TGTGCCAGCAGCAAACCGGGACAGGGAGGACCCGAGCAGTACTTC. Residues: CASSKPGQGGPEQYF.

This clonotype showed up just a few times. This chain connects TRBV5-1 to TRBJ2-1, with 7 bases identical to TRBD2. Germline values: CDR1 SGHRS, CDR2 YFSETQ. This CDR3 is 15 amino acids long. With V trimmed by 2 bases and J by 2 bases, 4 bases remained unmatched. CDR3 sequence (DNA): TGCGCCAGCAGCTTACCGGGAGGCCCCTACAATGAGCAGTTCTTC. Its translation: CASSLPGGPYNEQFF.

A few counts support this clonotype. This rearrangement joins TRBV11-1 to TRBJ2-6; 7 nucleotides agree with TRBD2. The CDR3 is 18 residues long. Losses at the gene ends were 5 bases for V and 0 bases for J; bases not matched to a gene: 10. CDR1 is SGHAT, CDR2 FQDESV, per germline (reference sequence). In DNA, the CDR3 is TGTGCCAGCAGCCCTGGGGGGAGCGGGGTCTCTGGGGCCAACGTCCTGACTTTC. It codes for CASSPGGSGVSGANVLTF.

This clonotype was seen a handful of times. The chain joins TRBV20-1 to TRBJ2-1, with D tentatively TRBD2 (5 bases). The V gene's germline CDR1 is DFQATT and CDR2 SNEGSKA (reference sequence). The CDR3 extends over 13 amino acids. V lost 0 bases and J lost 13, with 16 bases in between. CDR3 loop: CSARDFSVRNQFF. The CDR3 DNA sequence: TGCAGTGCTAGAGACTTTAGCGTACGAAACCAGTTCTTC.

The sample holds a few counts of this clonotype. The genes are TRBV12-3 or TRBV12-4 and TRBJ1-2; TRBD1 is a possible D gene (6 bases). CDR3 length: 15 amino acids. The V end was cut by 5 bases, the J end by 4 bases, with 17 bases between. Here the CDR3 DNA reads TGTGCCAGCAGTCCCCTCGGGGGGCGCAGCTATGGCTACACCTTC. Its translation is CASSPLGGRSYGYTF.

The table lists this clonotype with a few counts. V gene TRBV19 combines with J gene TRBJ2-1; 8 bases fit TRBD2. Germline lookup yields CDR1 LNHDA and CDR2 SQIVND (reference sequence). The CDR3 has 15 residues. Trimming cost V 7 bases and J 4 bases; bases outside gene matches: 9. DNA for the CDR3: TGTGCCAGTAAAGCTTTTGCGGGAGGATACAATGAGCAGTTCTTC. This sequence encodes CASKAFAGGYNEQFF.

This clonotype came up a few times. As DNA, the CDR3 is TGTGCCAGTAGGTCTGTGGAGGGCCGGTACAATGAGCAGTTCTTC. This codes for CASRSVEGRYNEQFF. This sequence joins TRBV19 and TRBJ2-1; maybe TRBD2 (6 bases). This CDR3 has 15 amino acids. Trimming cost V 6 bases and J 4 bases, with 16 bases left between them. Germline lookup yields CDR1 LNHDA and CDR2 SQIVND (reference sequence).

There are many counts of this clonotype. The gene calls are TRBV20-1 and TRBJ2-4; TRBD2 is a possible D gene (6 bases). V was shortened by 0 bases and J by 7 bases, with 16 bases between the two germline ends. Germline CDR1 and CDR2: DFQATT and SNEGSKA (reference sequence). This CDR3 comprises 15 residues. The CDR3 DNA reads TGCAGTGCTAGAGATCCGACTAGACTTGGGAACATTCAGTACTTC. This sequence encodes CSARDPTRLGNIQYF.

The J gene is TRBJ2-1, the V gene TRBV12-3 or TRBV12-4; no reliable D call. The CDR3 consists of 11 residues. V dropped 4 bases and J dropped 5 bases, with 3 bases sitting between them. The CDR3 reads CASSWNNEQFF. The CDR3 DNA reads TGTGCCAGCAGTTGGAACAATGAGCAGTTCTTC.

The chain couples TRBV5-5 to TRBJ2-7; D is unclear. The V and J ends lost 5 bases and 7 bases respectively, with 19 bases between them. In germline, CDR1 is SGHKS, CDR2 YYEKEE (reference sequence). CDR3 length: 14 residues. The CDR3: CASSDPRGEEEQYF. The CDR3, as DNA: TGTGCCAGCAGTGACCCTCGAGGCGAAGAGGAGCAGTACTTC.

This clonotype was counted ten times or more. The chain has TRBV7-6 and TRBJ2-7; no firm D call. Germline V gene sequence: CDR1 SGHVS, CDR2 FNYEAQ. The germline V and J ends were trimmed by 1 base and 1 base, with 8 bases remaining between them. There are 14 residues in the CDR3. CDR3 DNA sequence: TGTGCCAGCAGCTTAGAGGCAAAGTCCTACGAGCAGTACTTC. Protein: CASSLEAKSYEQYF.

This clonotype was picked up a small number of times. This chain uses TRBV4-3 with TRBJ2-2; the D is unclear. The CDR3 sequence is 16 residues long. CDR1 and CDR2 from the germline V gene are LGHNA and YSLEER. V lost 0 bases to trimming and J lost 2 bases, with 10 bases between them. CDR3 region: CASSQEIFSNTGELFF. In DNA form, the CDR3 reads TGCGCCAGCAGCCAAGAGATCTTTTCAAACACCGGGGAGCTGTTTTTT.

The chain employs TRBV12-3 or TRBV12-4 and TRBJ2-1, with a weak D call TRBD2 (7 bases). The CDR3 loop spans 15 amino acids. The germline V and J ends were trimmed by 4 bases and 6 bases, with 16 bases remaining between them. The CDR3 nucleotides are TGTGCCAGCAGTTGGGGGGCCGGGAGGTTCAATGAGCAGTTCTTC. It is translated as CASSWGAGRFNEQFF.